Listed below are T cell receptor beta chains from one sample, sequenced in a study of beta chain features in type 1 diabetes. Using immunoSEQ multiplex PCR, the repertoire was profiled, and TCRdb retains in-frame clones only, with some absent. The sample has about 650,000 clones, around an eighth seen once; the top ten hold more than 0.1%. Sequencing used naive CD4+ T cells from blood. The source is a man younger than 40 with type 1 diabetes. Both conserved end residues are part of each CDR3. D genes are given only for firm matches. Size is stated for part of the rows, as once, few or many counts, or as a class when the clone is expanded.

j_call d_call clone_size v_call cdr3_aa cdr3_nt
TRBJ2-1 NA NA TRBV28 CASSFDYYNEQFF TGTGCCAGCAGTTTCGACTATTACAATGAGCAGTTCTTC
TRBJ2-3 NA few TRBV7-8 CASSLSRETQYF TGTGCCAGCAGCTTATCACGAGAAACGCAGTATTTT
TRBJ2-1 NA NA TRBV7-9 CASSLGQIMYNEQFF TGTGCCAGCAGCTTAGGACAGATAATGTACAATGAGCAGTTCTTC
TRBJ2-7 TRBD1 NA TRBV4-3 CASSQDGAGGRQYF TGCGCCAGCAGCCAAGACGGCGCAGGGGGTAGGCAGTACTTC
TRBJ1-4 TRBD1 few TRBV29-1 CSVELRGPENEKLFF TGCAGCGTTGAGTTAAGGGGGCCTGAAAATGAAAAACTGTTTTTT
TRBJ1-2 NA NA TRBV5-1 CASSLVAGVGYTF TGCGCCAGCAGCTTGGTGGCAGGGGTTGGCTACACCTTC
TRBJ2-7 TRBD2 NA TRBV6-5 CASSSTSAYEQYF TGTGCCAGCAGCTCCACTAGCGCTTACGAGCAGTACTTC
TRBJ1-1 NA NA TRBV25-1 CASSVTVNTEAFF TGTGCCAGCAGTGTGACAGTGAACACTGAAGCTTTCTTT
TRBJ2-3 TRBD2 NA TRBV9 CASSVDAGVTITDTQYF TGTGCCAGCAGCGTAGATGCGGGGGTAACTATCACAGATACGCAGTATTTT
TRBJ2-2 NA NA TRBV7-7 CASSSGGSGELFF TGTGCTAGCAGCTCCGGGGGCTCCGGGGAGCTGTTTTTT
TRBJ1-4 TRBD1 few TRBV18 CASSPGTGRNEKLFF TGTGCCAGCTCACCAGGGACAGGGCGTAATGAAAAACTGTTTTTT
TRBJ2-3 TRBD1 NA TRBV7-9 CASSWSGTADTQYF TGTGCCAGCAGCTGGTCCGGGACAGCAGATACGCAGTATTTT
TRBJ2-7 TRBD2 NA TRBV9 CASSVSPSGPYEQYF TGTGCCAGCAGCGTAAGTCCTAGCGGTCCCTACGAGCAGTACTTC
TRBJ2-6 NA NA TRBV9 CASSPTGYSGANVLTF TGTGCCAGCAGCCCGACAGGCTACTCTGGGGCCAACGTCCTGACTTTC
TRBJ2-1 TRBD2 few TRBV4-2 CASSQPGGASSYNEQFF TGTGCCAGCAGCCAACCCGGGGGGGCTAGCTCCTACAATGAGCAGTTCTTC
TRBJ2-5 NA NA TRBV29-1 CSVSGPQETQYF TGCAGCGTTAGCGGACCCCAAGAGACCCAGTACTTC
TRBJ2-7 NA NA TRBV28 CASSSVKYEQYF TGTGCCAGCAGTTCAGTGAAGTACGAGCAGTACTTC
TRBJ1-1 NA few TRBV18 CASSAGLNTEAFF TGTGCCAGCTCAGCCGGACTAAACACTGAAGCTTTCTTT
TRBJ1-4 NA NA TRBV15 CATSSATATNEKLFF TGTGCCACCAGCAGTGCTACGGCAACTAATGAAAAACTGTTTTTT
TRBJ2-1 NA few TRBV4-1 CASSQPSGRPFSGNEQFF TGCGCCAGCAGCCAACCGAGCGGACGACCCTTTTCCGGCAATGAGCAGTTCTTC
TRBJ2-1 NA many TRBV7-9 CASSTRAASGNEQFF TGTGCCAGCAGCACTCGAGCGGCCTCAGGGAATGAGCAGTTCTTC
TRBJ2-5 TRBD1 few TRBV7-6 CASSQQIQGAETQYF TGTGCCAGCAGCCAACAGATCCAGGGGGCAGAGACCCAGTACTTC
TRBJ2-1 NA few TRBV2 CASSEFPDDNEQFF TGTGCCAGCAGTGAGTTCCCGGACGACAATGAGCAGTTCTTC
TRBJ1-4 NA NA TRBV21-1 CASSKQIQGNEKLFF TGTGCCAGCAGCAAACAGATCCAGGGGAATGAAAAACTGTTTTTT
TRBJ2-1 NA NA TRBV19 CASSNRSGGAYNEQFF TGTGCCAGTAGTAACCGCTCCGGGGGAGCCTACAATGAGCAGTTCTTC
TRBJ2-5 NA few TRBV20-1 CSARGMETQYF TGCAGTGCTAGAGGCATGGAGACCCAGTACTTC
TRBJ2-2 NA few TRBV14 CASSQVDGVGELFF TGTGCCAGCAGCCAAGTAGATGGGGTCGGGGAGCTGTTTTTT
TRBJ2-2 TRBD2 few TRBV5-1 CASSSGGADRTGELFF TGCGCCAGCAGCTCCGGGGGGGCAGACCGCACCGGGGAGCTGTTTTTT
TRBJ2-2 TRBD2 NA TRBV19 CASSAGVPGELFF TGTGCCAGTAGTGCGGGGGTCCCCGGGGAGCTGTTTTTT
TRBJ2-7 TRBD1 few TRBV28 CASRAGGSLTEQYF TGTGCCAGCAGAGCAGGGGGTAGCCTGACGGAGCAGTACTTC
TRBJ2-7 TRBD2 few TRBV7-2 CASSLVGAGDSYEQYF TGTGCCAGCAGCTTAGTGGGAGCGGGAGACTCCTACGAGCAGTACTTC
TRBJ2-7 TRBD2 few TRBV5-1 CASSSAKAGEREQYF TGCGCCAGCAGCTCTGCAAAAGCGGGGGAAAGGGAGCAGTACTTC
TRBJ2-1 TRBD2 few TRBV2 CASRLLAGVNNEQFF TGTGCCAGCAGATTACTAGCGGGGGTCAACAATGAGCAGTTCTTC
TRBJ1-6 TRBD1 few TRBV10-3 CAISEETGTGGSPLHF TGTGCCATCAGTGAAGAGACCGGGACAGGAGGTTCACCCCTCCACTTT
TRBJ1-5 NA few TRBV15 CATSPEADNQPQHF TGTGCCACCAGCCCGGAGGCGGACAATCAGCCCCAGCATTTT
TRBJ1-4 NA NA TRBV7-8 CASSLATGTGTNEKLFF TGTGCCAGCAGCTTAGCAACAGGAACCGGAACTAATGAAAAACTGTTTTTT
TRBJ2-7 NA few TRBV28 CASSTSGGEQYF TGTGCCAGCAGTACCTCAGGGGGGGAGCAGTACTTC
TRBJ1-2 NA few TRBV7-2 CASSLVGPSNYGYTF TGTGCCAGCAGCTTGGTTGGACCTTCCAACTATGGCTACACCTTC
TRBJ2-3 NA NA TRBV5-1 CASSLAQNTDTQYF TGCGCCAGCAGCTTGGCCCAGAACACAGATACGCAGTATTTT
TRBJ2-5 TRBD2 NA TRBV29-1 CSVRSGTVETQYF TGCAGCGTACGTAGCGGGACCGTGGAGACCCAGTACTTC